This entry lists 20 T cell receptor beta chains sequenced from one sample in a study of T cells in Graves' hyperthyroidism and ophthalmopathy. Template material for amplifying TCR beta CDR3 regions consisted of RNA transcripts. HTBI primers were used for first-round RT-PCR of the TCR CDR3. In TCRdb, the multiplex PCR reads were re-called with MiXCR into one record per CDR3 protein. Seen here are 450,000 to 650,000 distinct CDR3 sequences, roughly 20% observed once, and the top ten hold more than 25%. Sequences were obtained from blood. Source of these receptors: a man between 18 and 35 years old with Graves' hyperthyroidism.

The sample holds many counts of this clonotype. The V and J genes are TRBV30 and TRBJ1-2, with a weak D call TRBD1 (6 bases). Germline V lookup: CDR1 GTSNPN, CDR2 SVGIG (reference sequence). V lost 4 bases to trimming and J lost 0 bases, with 12 bases between them. CDR3 length equals 14 residues. The CDR3 nucleotides read TGTGCCTGGATAAGGGACAATGCTAACTATGGCTACACCTTC. It yields the protein CAWIRDNANYGYTF.

There are many counts of this clonotype. This chain links TRBV6-2 or TRBV6-3 with TRBJ2-4, with D possibly matching TRBD2 (5 bases). The germline CDR1 and CDR2 sequences are MNHEY and SVGEGT. V shed 6 bases and J shed 1 base, with 16 bases lying between them. This CDR3 comprises 16 residues. CDR3 amino acids: CASRPSPWEAKNIQYF. In nucleotides, the CDR3 is TGTGCCAGCAGACCTAGCCCCTGGGAGGCCAAAAACATTCAGTACTTC.

This clonotype occurred many times. The chain recombines TRBV28 with TRBJ2-5; 8 bases map to TRBD2. Per the germline V gene, CDR1 is MDHEN and CDR2 is SYDVKM. V was clipped by 6 bases and J by 6 bases; unmatched bases: 3. The CDR3 runs to 12 residues. The CDR3 loop is CASSGLAKTQYF. The CDR3 DNA is TGTGCCAGCAGCGGACTAGCAAAGACCCAGTACTTC.

This clonotype was detected many times. J is TRBJ1-5 and V is TRBV12-3 or TRBV12-4, with 7 positions matching TRBD1. V was pared by 3 bases and J by 4 bases, with 6 bases of the junction left unmatched. The CDR3 loop spans 15 amino acids. The CDR3 DNA follows: TGTGCCAGCAGTTTGGGGACAGTGGGGAATCAGCCCCAGCATTTT. It encodes CASSLGTVGNQPQHF.

The chain joins TRBV15 to TRBJ1-1; a weak D match, TRBD1 (5 bases). Between the trimmed V and J ends, which lost 0 bases and 5 bases, there was a span of 13 bases. The CDR3 length is 15 residues. Germline lookup yields CDR1 LNHNV and CDR2 YYDKDF (reference sequence). CDR3 nucleotides: TGTGCCACCAGCAGAGATACCCAGGGCCAAACTGAAGCTTTCTTT. It codes for CATSRDTQGQTEAFF.

The rearrangement uses TRBV4-1 and TRBJ2-5; D not resolved. CDR1 and CDR2 (germline): MGHRA, YSYEKL. The CDR3 consists of 15 residues. Trimming removed 5 bases at V and 4 bases at J, with 17 bases between. CDR3 bases: TGCGCCAGCAGCAACGGGCCTGGCTTAGCAGAGACCCAGTACTTC. Translating gives CASSNGPGLAETQYF.

The table lists this clonotype with many counts. The rearrangement uses TRBV20-1 and TRBJ1-5, with 7 bases identical to TRBD1. Germline V gene lookup returns CDR1 DFQATT and CDR2 SNEGSKA (reference sequence). The junction had 9 bases not matched to a gene; V was cut back by 5 bases and J by 5 bases. This CDR3 is built from 14 residues. CDR3 sequence: CSALARTGDQPQHF. The DNA of the CDR3 is TGCAGTGCTCTAGCTAGGACAGGTGATCAGCCCCAGCATTTT.

A few counts support this clonotype. The gene calls are TRBV6-5 and TRBJ1-5; no reliable D call. V shed 4 bases and J shed 2 bases, with 9 bases lying between them. The CDR3 covers 14 residues. In germline, CDR1 is MNHEY, CDR2 SVGAGI. DNA for the CDR3: TGTGCCAGCAGTTCGGGTTTTGGCAATCAGCCCCAGCATTTT. As protein: CASSSGFGNQPQHF.

J is TRBJ1-2 and V is TRBV6-2 or TRBV6-3; unclear D gene. V was pared by 2 bases and J by 3 bases, with 13 bases between. The germline gives CDR1 MNHEY, CDR2 SVGEGT. The CDR3 consists of 15 residues. The CDR3 DNA follows: TGTGCCAGCAGTTACAACCCAGATCGGGACTATGGCTACACCTTC. This translates into CASSYNPDRDYGYTF.

This clonotype was recorded a few times. The rearrangement links TRBV27 to TRBJ1-5, with a weak D call TRBD1 (6 bases). Germline-derived CDR1 and CDR2 are MNHEY and SMNVEV (reference sequence). This CDR3 comprises 15 residues. Trimming cost V 0 bases and J 7 bases, with 13 bases left between them. The CDR3 DNA sequence: TGTGCCAGCAGTTTATCCCCGGGGGGCGACCAGCCCCAGCATTTT. Translation: CASSLSPGGDQPQHF.

In regard to this clonotype: A read error may explain this, as a much larger clone is one base away. The chain uses TRBV19 and TRBJ1-5; D is unresolved. The CDR3 has 15 residues. Germline V lookup: CDR1 LNHDA, CDR2 SQIVND (reference sequence). V dropped 5 bases and J dropped 2 bases, with 13 bases sitting between them. Here the CDR3 DNA reads TGTGCCAGTAGTCCTGATACGGTCGGCAATCAGCCCCAGCATTTT. This sequence encodes CASSPDTVGNQPQHF.

Remarks on this clonotype: A single base separates this from a much larger clone, so it may be a read error. V gene TRBV11-2 combines with J gene TRBJ1-1, with TRBD1 matching over 10 bases. Per the germline V gene, CDR1 is SGHAT and CDR2 is FQNNGV. The CDR3 extends over 16 amino acids. CDR3: CVSSPNDRGHYTEAFF. The CDR3 coding sequence is TGTGTCAGCAGCCCCAACGACAGGGGGCATTACACTGAAGCTTTCTTT.

This chain joins TRBV7-3 and TRBJ1-1; 8 bases match TRBD1. CDR1 and CDR2 from the germline V gene are SGHTA and FQGTGA. V trimming: 5 bases; J trimming: 5 bases; junction bases outside the gene matches: 13. The CDR3 is made up of 16 amino acids. The CDR3 DNA sequence: TGTGCCAGCAGCCCTCAATCGACAGGGGAGGAGACTGAAGCTTTCTTT. It specifies CASSPQSTGEETEAFF. The complete variable domain, with remaining parts taken from reference TRBV7-3 and TRBJ1-1, reads GAGVSQTPSNKVTEKGKYVELRCDPISGHTALYWYRQSLGQGPEFLIYFQGTGAADDSGLPNDRFFAVRPEGSVSTLKIQRTERGDSAVYLCASSPQSTGEETEAFFGQGTRLTVV.

The sample holds many counts of this clonotype. The chain combines TRBV24-1 with TRBJ1-2; D remains ambiguous. CDR1 and CDR2 (germline): KGHDR, SFDVKD. This CDR3 has 14 residues. The germline V and J ends were trimmed by 4 bases and 3 bases, with 11 bases remaining between them. CDR3 protein: CATSEGYKDYGYTF. The CDR3 nucleotides are TGTGCCACCAGTGAAGGATATAAGGACTATGGCTACACCTTC.

This clonotype was recorded at least ten times. The rearrangement uses TRBV6-1 and TRBJ2-7; 9 bases fit TRBD2. V trimming: 5 bases; J trimming: 5 bases; junction bases outside the gene matches: 13. The CDR3 contains 16 residues. CDR1 is MNHNS, CDR2 SASEGT, per germline. The CDR3 DNA is TGTGCCAGCAGTCCGCTGACTAGCGGTTCGGTCCACGAGCAGTACTTC. Its protein product is CASSPLTSGSVHEQYF.

This clonotype showed up many times. The chain is built from TRBV28 and TRBJ2-5, with 10 bases lining up with TRBD2. The CDR3 consists of 17 residues. Germline V gives CDR1 MDHEN, CDR2 SYDVKM. The trim removed 6 bases at V and 4 bases at J, leaving 14 bases unmatched. As DNA, the CDR3 is TGTGCCAGCAGGCATACCCCTCTAGCGGGGGTGGGAGAGACCCAGTACTTC. Residues: CASRHTPLAGVGETQYF.

V and J are TRBV4-1 and TRBJ1-2; D gene unclear. The CDR3 consists of 14 residues. Germline assignment: CDR1 MGHRA and CDR2 YSYEKL. The germline V and J ends were trimmed by 0 bases and 6 bases, with 11 bases remaining between them. CDR3 in DNA: TGCGCCAGCAGCCAAGATACGGGAAGGGATGGCTACACCTTC. Translation gives CASSQDTGRDGYTF.

This clonotype occurred many times. V and J are TRBV30 and TRBJ1-1; 8 bases fit TRBD1. This CDR3 comprises 14 residues. Germline values: CDR1 GTSNPN, CDR2 SVGIG (reference sequence). The V segment lost 0 bases and the J segment 4 bases; nucleotides outside the gene matches: 4. The CDR3 region is CAWSVTTGATEAFF. Here the CDR3 DNA reads TGTGCCTGGAGTGTAACGACAGGGGCCACTGAAGCTTTCTTT. The whole variable domain, remainder taken from reference TRBV30 and TRBJ1-1, is SQTIHQWPATLVQPVGSPLSLECTVEGTSNPNLYWYRQAAGRGLQLLFYSVGIGQISSEVPQNLSASRPQDRQFILSSKKLLLSDSGFYLCAWSVTTGATEAFFGQGTRLTVV.

This clonotype occurred many times. V is TRBV28 and J is TRBJ1-5, with 9 positions matching TRBD1. Germline loops: CDR1 MDHEN, CDR2 SYDVKM. V dropped 5 bases and J dropped 7; count of bases not matched to a gene: 15. The CDR3 contains 17 residues. The CDR3 coding sequence is TGTGCCAGCAGTCCTTCCCCGGGACAGGGACTTTGGCAGCCCCAGCATTTT. This translates into CASSPSPGQGLWQPQHF.

There are many counts of this clonotype. The CDR3 DNA sequence: TGTGCCAGCATTCCGGGACAGGGGGCGCCAAGGCTGAACACTGAAGCTTTCTTT. Amino acid sequence: CASIPGQGAPRLNTEAFF. V usage is TRBV6-4 and J usage is TRBJ1-1; 12 bases are a match to TRBD1. The CDR3 is made up of 18 amino acids. Germline values: CDR1 MRHNA, CDR2 SNTAGT. Trimming cost V 7 bases and J 0 bases; bases outside gene matches: 12.